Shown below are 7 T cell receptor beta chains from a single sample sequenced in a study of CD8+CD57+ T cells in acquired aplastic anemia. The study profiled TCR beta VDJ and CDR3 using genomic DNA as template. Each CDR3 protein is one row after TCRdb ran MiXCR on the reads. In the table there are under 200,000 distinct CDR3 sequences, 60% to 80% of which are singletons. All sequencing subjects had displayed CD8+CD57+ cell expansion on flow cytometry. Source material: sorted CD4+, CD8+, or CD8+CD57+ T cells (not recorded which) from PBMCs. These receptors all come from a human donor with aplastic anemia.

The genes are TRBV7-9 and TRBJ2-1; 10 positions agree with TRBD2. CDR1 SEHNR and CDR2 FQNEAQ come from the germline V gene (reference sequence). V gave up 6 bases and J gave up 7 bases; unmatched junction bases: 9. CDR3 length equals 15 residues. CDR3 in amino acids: CASSPSGGARNEQFF. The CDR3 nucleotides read TGTGCCAGCAGTCCGAGCGGGGGGGCTCGGAATGAGCAGTTCTTC.

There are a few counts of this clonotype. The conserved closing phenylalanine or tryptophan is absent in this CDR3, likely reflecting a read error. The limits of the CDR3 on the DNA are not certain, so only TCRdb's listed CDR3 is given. The CDR3 region is CSARETSGGDT. The chain couples TRBV20-1 to TRBJ2-7; the DNA was not compared with TRBD2, the D call given in the table. The CDR3 comprises 11 residues, both ends counted. Germline-derived CDR1 and CDR2 are DFQATT and SNEGSKA (reference sequence).

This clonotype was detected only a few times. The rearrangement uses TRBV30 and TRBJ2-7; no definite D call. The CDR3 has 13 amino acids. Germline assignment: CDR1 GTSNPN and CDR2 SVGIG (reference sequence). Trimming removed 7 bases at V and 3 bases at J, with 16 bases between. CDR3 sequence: CAFSRSGGYEQYF. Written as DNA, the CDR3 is TGTGCCTTTTCCCGTAGTGGTGGCTACGAGCAGTACTTC. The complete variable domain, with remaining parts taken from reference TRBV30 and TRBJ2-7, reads SQTIHQWPATLVQPVGSPLSLECTVEGTSNPNLYWYRQAAGRGLQLLFYSVGIGQISSEVPQNLSASRPQDRQFILSSKKLLLSDSGFYLCAFSRSGGYEQYFGPGTRLTVT.

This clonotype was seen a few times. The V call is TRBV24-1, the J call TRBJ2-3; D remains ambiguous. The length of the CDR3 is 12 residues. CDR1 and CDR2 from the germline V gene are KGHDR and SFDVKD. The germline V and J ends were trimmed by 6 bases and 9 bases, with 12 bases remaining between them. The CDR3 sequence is CATSQGMGTQYF. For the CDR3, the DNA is TGTGCCACCAGTCAAGGTATGGGGACGCAGTATTTT.

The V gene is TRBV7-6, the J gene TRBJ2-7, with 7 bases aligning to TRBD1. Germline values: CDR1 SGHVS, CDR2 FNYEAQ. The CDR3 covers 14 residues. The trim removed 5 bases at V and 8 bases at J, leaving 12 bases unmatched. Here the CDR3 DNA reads TGTGCCAGCAGCCCAATCACAGGGGTCCACAAGCAGTACTTC. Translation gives CASSPITGVHKQYF.

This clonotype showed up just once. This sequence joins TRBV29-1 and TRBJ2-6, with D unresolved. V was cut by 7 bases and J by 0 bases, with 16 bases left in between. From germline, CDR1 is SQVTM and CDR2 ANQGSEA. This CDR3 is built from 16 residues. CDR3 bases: TGCAGCGCTGCTGCTGTGGGTCTCTCTGGGGCCAACGTCCTGACTTTC. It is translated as CSAAAVGLSGANVLTF. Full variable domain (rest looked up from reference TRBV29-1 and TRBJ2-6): SAVISQKPSRDICQRGTSLTIQCQVDSQVTMMFWYRQQPGQSLTLIATANQGSEATYESGFVIDKFPISRPNLTFSTLTVSNMSPEDSSIYLCSAAAVGLSGANVLTFGAGSRLTVL.

Here the CDR3 DNA reads TGCAGATGGGGGGGCCCGAGCTCCTACAATGAGCAGTTCTTC. This codes for CRWGGPSSYNEQFF. The gene calls are TRBV20-1 and TRBJ2-1, with D possibly matching TRBD2 (7 bases). The CDR3 covers 14 residues. Germline-derived CDR1 and CDR2 are DFQATT and SNEGSKA (reference sequence).